The subject of this entry is one T cell receptor beta chain. CDR1 and CDR2 from the germline V gene are SGHAT and FQDESV (reference sequence). Trimming cost V 6 bases and J 1 base; bases outside gene matches: 11. The CDR3 sequence is 16 residues long. The sample originates from a study of blood T cell repertoires in COVID-19. About the study: The origin of the acute and convalescent COVID-19 samples was the United States, Italy and Spain.

TCRdb's table, derived via immunoSEQ multiplex PCR, lists solely in-frame clones and lacks some. There are under 300,000 clones in the sample; approximately 88% occur only once, and 1% lies in the top ten. The cohort comprised adults aged 18 to 89 years residing in approximately 22 US areas. Cohort allocation depended upon clinical history that participants reported. The recovered donors of Cohort 3 showed two negative PCRs, clearance, or symptom resolution. The receptor was isolated from a woman aged 30 to 39 who had recovered from COVID-19. This chain uses TRBV11-1 with TRBJ1-1; 7 bases agree with TRBD1. Sequenced sample: PBMCs or T cells enriched from blood (not recorded which). As DNA, the CDR3 is TGTGCCAGCAGTTATACCGGGACAGTGAGGAACACTGAAGCTTTCTTT. This encodes CASSYTGTVRNTEAFF.